This record concerns one TCR beta chain sequence. Looked up from germline, CDR1 is LNHDA and CDR2 is SQIVND (reference sequence). This CDR3 has 14 residues. V gave up 3 bases and J gave up 7 bases, with 10 bases separating them. The data stem from a study of blood T cell repertoires in COVID-19. Profiled with immunoSEQ multiplex PCR; TCRdb holds only in-frame clones, not every one. The sample yields around 140,000 clones, roughly 84% seen once. This TCR came from a man aged 55 to 70 with active or convalescent COVID-19. The gene calls are TRBV19 and TRBJ1-6; D gene unclear. The sequencing input was peripheral blood. The CDR3 loop reads CASSIVSVNSPLHF. The CDR3 bases are TGTGCCAGTAGTATCGTTTCGGTAAATTCACCCCTCCACTTT.